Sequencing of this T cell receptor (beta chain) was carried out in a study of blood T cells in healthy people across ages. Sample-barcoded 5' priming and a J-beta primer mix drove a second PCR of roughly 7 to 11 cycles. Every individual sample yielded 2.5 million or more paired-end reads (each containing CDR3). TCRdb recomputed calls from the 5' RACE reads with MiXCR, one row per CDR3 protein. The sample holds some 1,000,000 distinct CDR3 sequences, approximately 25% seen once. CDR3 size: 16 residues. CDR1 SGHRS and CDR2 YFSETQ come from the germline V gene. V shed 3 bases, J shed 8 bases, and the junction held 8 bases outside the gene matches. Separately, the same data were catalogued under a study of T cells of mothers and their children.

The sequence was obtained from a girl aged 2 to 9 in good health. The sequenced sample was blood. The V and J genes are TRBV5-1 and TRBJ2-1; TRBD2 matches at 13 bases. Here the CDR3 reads CASSSRTSGGGDEQFF. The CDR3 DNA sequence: TGCGCCAGCAGCTCCCGGACTAGCGGGGGAGGGGATGAGCAGTTCTTC. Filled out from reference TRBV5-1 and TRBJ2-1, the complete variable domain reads KAGVTQTPRYLIKTRGQQVTLSCSPISGHRSVSWYQQTPGQGLQFLFEYFSETQRNKGNFPGRFSGRQFSNSRSEMNVSTLELGDSALYLCASSSRTSGGGDEQFFGPGTRLTVL.